The present TCR beta chain was sequenced within a study of blood T cell repertoires in COVID-19. For the study at large: The origin of the acute and convalescent COVID-19 samples was the United States, Italy and Spain.

The protocol was immunoSEQ multiplex PCR, while the TCRdb copy is restricted to in-frame clones and leaves out a portion. The sample shows about 200,000 clones, 88% of them seen only once. The germline V gene encodes CDR1 MGHRA and CDR2 YSYEKL. V was shortened by 0 bases and J by 1 base, with 3 bases between the two germline ends. The CDR3 sequence is 13 residues long. This sequence originates from a woman aged 40 to 50 who had recovered from COVID-19. What was sequenced was peripheral blood. J is TRBJ1-2 and V is TRBV4-1; no clear D. This CDR3 reads CASSQDNNYGYTF. CDR3 in DNA: TGCGCCAGCAGCCAAGACAATAACTATGGCTACACCTTC.